Sequencing of this TCR beta chain was carried out in a study of shared clonotypes between healthy human individuals. Produced via immunoSEQ multiplex PCR; TCRdb's table is partial and in-frame only. The sample contains about 2.3 million clones, over 90% of which appear only once. V lost 5 bases, J lost 4 bases, and 9 bases lay in between. This CDR3 comprises 12 residues. Germline CDR1 SGHTA, CDR2 FQGTGA. The sequence derives from a man between 18 and 35 years old in good health. Some clones in this sample may be carry-over from other donors' samples. The rearrangement uses TRBV7-3 and TRBJ2-7; D not certain. The sample comprised naive CD4+ T cells from PBMCs. Regarding subset: CD45RA+ positively selected. DNA of the CDR3: TGTGCCAGCAGCGTGGACGGATACGAGCAGTACTTC. This codes for CASSVDGYEQYF. The whole variable domain, remainder taken from reference TRBV7-3 and TRBJ2-7, is GAGVSQTPSNKVTEKGKYVELRCDPISGHTALYWYRQSLGQGPEFLIYFQGTGAADDSGLPNDRFFAVRPEGSVSTLKIQRTERGDSAVYLCASSVDGYEQYFGPGTRLTVT.